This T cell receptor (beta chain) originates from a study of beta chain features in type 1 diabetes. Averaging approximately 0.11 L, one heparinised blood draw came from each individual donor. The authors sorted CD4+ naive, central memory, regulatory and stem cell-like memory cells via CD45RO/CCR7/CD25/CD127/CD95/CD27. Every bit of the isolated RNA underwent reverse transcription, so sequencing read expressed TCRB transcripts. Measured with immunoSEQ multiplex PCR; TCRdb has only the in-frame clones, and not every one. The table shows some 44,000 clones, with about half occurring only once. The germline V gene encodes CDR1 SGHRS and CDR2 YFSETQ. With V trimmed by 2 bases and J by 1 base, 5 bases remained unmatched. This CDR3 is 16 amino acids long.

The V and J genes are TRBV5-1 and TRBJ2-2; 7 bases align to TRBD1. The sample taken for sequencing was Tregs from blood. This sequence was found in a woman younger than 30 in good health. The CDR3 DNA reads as TGCGCCAGCAGCTTCGACAGGGCTAAGAACACCGGGGAGCTGTTTTTT. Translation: CASSFDRAKNTGELFF.